The text below deals with one TCR beta chain. Germline V gene lookup returns CDR1 SEHNR and CDR2 FQNEAQ (reference sequence). Trimming removed 3 bases from V and 5 bases from J; junction bases left unmatched: 11. The CDR3 has 17 amino acids. The sample comes from a study of stem cell transplantation in POMP-related autoinflammatory disease. About the study: The study hypothesized thymoproteasome defects skew the TRB repertoire via impaired CD8+ selection.

The data were produced by immunoSEQ multiplex PCR, yet TCRdb's version contains in-frame clones alone and is incomplete. The table records 25,000 to 40,000 clones, almost 90% of them present only once. The sample was CD4+ T cells from PBMCs, taken before stem cell transplantation. The chain recombines TRBV7-9 with TRBJ1-1; the match to TRBD1 covers 11 bases. This TCR came from a human donor with POMP-related autoinflammation and immune dysregulation (PRAID). CDR3 coding DNA: TGTGCCAGCAGCTTTCCGGGACAGGGGGGTCGGGGAACTGAAGCTTTCTTT. Amino acid sequence: CASSFPGQGGRGTEAFF.